This T cell receptor beta chain emerged from a study of control samples from healthy donors and cancer patients. The CDR3 length is 12 residues. The V gene lost 6 bases and the J gene lost 5 bases, with 7 bases spanning the gap. From germline, CDR1 is SGHTA and CDR2 FQGTGA. Assay used: immunoSEQ multiplex PCR; TCRdb lists only in-frame clones, some missing. The table records 150,000 to 200,000 clones, over 85% of them present only once. V gene TRBV7-3 combines with J gene TRBJ2-2; D not certain. The receptor comes from a man in his thirties or forties in good health. Sequences were obtained from blood. In DNA, the CDR3 is TGTGCCAGCAGTTATAGAACCGGGGAGCTGTTTTTT. Its protein is CASSYRTGELFF.